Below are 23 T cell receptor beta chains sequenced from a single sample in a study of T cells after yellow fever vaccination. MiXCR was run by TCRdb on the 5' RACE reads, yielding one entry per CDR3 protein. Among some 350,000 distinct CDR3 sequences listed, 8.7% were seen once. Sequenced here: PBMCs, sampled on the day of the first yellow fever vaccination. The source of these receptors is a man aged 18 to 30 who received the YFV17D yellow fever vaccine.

The CDR3 DNA sequence: TGTGCCAGCAGGCAGGGGGCGCGAAACACTGAAGCTTTCTTT. Translated, it gives CASRQGARNTEAFF. This chain links TRBV2 with TRBJ1-1; 8 nucleotides match TRBD1. Trimming removed 6 bases from V and 2 bases from J; junction bases left unmatched: 5. The germline V gene encodes CDR1 SNHLY and CDR2 FYNNEI. The CDR3 sequence is 14 residues long.

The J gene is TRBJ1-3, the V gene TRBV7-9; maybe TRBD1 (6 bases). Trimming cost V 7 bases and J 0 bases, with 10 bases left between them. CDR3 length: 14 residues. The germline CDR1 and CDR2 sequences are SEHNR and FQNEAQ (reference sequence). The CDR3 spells CASTQQGSGNTIYF. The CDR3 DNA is TGTGCCAGCACCCAACAGGGCTCTGGAAACACCATATATTTT.

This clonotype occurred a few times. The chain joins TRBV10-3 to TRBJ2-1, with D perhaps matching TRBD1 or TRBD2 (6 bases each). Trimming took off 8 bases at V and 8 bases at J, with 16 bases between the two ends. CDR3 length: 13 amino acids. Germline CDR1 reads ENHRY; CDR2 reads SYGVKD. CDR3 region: CAIGSRGVDEQFF. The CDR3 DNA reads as TGTGCCATCGGGTCGAGGGGGGTCGATGAGCAGTTCTTC.

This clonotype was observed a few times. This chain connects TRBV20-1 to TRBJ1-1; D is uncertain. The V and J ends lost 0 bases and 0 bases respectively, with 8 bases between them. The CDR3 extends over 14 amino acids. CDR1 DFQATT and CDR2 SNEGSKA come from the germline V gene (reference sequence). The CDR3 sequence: CSARDRILNTEAFF. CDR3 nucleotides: TGCAGTGCTAGAGATCGGATCTTGAACACTGAAGCTTTCTTT.

Written as DNA, the CDR3 is TGTGCCAGCCGGGGAGGGGCAGGACCTTCCTACGAGCAGTACTTC. Translating it yields CASRGGAGPSYEQYF. This chain links TRBV7-6 with TRBJ2-7; 7 nucleotides agree with TRBD2. CDR1 is SGHVS, CDR2 FNYEAQ, per germline. V gave up 8 bases and J gave up 1 base; unmatched junction bases: 11. This CDR3 region has 15 residues.

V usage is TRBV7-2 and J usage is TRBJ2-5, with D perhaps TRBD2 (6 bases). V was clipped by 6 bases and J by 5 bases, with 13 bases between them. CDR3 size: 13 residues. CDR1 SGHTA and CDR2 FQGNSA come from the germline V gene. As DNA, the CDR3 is TGTGCCAGCAGAAAAACTAGCATCGAGACCCAGTACTTC. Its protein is CASRKTSIETQYF.

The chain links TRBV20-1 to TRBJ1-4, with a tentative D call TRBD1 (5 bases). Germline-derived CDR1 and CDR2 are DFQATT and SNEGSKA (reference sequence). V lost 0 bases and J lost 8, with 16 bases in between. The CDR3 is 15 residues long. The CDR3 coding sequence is TGCAGTGCTAGAGATACGGGGGTTTCAAGGGAAAAACTGTTTTTT. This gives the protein CSARDTGVSREKLFF.

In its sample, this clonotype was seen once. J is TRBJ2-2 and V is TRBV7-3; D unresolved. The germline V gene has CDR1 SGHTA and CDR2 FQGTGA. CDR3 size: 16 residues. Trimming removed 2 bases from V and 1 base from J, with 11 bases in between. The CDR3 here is CASSLPAEQNTGELFF. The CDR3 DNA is TGTGCCAGCAGCTTACCCGCCGAGCAGAACACCGGGGAGCTGTTTTTT.

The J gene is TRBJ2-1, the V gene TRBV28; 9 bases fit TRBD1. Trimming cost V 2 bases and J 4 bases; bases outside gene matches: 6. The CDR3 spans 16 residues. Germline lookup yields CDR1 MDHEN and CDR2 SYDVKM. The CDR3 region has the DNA TGTGCCAGCAGTTTAGCGACAGGGGGGCGATACAATGAGCAGTTCTTC. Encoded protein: CASSLATGGRYNEQFF.

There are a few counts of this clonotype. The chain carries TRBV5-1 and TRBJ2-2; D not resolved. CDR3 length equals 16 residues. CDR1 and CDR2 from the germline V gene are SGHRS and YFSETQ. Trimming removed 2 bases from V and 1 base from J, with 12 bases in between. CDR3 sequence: CASSFPRAENTGELFF. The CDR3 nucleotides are TGCGCCAGCAGCTTCCCTCGGGCGGAGAACACCGGGGAGCTGTTTTTT.

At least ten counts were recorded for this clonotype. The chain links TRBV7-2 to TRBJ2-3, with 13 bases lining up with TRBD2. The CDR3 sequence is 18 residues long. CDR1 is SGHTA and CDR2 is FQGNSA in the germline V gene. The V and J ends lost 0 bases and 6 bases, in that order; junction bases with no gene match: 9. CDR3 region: CASSLASTSGGAWDTQYF. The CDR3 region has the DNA TGTGCCAGCAGCTTAGCAAGCACTAGCGGGGGGGCTTGGGATACGCAGTATTTT.

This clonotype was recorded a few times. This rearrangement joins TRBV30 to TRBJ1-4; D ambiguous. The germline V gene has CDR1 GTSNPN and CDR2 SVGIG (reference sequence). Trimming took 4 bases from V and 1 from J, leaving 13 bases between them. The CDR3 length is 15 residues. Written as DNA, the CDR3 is TGTGCCTGGACTTGGGCGGTACGAACTAATGAAAAACTGTTTTTT. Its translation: CAWTWAVRTNEKLFF.

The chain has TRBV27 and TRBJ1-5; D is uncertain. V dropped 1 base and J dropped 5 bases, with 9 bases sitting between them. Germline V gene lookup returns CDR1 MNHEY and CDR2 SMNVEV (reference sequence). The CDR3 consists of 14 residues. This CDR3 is CASSLYGPHQPQHF. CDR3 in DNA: TGTGCCAGCAGTTTATATGGCCCACATCAGCCCCAGCATTTT.

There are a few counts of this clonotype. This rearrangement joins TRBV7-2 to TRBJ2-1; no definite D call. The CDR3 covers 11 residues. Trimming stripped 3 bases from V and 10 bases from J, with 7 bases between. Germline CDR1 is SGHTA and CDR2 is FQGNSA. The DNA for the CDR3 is TGTGCCAGCAGCTTTAGTGGCGAGCAGTTCTTC. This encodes CASSFSGEQFF.

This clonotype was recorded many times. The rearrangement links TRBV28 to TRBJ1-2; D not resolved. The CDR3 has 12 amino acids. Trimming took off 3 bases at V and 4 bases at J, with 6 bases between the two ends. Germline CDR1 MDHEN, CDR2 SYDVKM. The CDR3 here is CASSFMAYGYTF. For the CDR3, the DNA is TGTGCCAGCAGTTTCATGGCCTATGGCTACACCTTC.

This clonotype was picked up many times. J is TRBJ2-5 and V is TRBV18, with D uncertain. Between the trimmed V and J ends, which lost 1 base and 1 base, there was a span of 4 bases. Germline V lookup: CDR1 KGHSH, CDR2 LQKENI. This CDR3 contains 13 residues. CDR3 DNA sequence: TGTGCCAGCTCACCACGTTCCCAAGAGACCCAGTACTTC. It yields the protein CASSPRSQETQYF.

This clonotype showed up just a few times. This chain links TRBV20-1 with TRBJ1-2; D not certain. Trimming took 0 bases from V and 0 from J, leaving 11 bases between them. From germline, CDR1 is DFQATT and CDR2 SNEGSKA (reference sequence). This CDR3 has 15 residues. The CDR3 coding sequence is TGCAGTGCTAGAGATTCCCTGTACACTAACTATGGCTACACCTTC. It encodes CSARDSLYTNYGYTF.

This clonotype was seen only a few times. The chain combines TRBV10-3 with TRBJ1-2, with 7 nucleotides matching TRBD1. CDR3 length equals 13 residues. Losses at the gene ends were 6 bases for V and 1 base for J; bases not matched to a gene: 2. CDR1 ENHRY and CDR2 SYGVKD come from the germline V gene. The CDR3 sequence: CAISGDSNYGYTF. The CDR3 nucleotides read TGTGCCATCAGCGGGGACAGTAACTATGGCTACACCTTC.

The CDR3 is CASSQDRGMRTDTQYF. CDR3 in DNA: TGTGCCAGCAGCCAAGACCGGGGGATGAGGACAGATACGCAGTATTTT. The V and J genes are TRBV3-1 and TRBJ2-3; D is perhaps TRBD2 (6 bases). Trimming took 0 bases from V and 3 from J, leaving 13 bases between them. This CDR3 contains 16 residues. The germline V gene has CDR1 LGHDT and CDR2 YNNKEL (reference sequence).

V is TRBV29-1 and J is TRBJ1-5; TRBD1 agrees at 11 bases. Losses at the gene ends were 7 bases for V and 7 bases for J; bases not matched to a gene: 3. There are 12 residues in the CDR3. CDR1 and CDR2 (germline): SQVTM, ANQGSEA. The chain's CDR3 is CSAGTGGQPQHF. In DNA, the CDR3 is TGCAGCGCAGGGACAGGGGGACAGCCCCAGCATTTT.

CDR3 DNA: TGCGCCAGCAGCCAACGGAGCTGGGGACAGTGGGACAATGAGCAGTTCTTC. This gives the protein CASSQRSWGQWDNEQFF. The gene calls are TRBV4-3 and TRBJ2-1, with 7 bases aligning to TRBD1. The CDR3 is 17 amino acids. V lost 2 bases to trimming and J lost 5 bases; unmatched junction nucleotides: 12. CDR1 is LGHNA and CDR2 is YSLEER in the germline V gene.

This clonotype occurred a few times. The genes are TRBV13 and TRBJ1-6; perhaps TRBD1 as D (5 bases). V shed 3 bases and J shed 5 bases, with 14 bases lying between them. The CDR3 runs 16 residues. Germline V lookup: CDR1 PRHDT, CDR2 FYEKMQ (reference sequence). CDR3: CASSLRVGAHNSPLHF. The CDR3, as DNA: TGTGCCAGCAGCTTGAGGGTAGGGGCGCATAATTCACCCCTCCACTTT. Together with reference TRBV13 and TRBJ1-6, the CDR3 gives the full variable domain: AAGVIQSPRHLIKEKRETATLKCYPIPRHDTVYWYQQGPGQDPQFLISFYEKMQSDKGSIPDRFSAQQFSDYHSELNMSSLELGDSALYFCASSLRVGAHNSPLHFGNGTRLTVT.

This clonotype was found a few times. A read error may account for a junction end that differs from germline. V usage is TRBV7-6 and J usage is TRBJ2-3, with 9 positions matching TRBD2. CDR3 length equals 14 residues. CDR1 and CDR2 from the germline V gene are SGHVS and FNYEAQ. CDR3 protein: CASSLAGWEDTQYF. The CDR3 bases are TGTGCCAGCAGCCTAGCGGGGTGGGAAGATACGCAGTATTTT.